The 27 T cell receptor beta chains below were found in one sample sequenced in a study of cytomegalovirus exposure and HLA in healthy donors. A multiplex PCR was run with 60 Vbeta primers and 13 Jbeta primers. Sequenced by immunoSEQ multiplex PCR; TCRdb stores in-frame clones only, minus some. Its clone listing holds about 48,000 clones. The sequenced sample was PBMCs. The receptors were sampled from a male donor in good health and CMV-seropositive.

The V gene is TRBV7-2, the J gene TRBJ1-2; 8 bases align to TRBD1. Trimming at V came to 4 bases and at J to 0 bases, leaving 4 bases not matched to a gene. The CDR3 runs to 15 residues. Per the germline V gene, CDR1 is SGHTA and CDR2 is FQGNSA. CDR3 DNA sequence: TGTGCCAGCAGCTCCGGACAGGGCCCTAACTATGGCTACACCTTC. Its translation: CASSSGQGPNYGYTF.

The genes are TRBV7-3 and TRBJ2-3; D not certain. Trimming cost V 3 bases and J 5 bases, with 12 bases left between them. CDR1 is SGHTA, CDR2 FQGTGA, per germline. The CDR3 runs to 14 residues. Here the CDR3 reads CASSFRLGEDTQYF. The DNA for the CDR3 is TGTGCCAGCAGCTTCCGGCTTGGAGAAGATACGCAGTATTTT.

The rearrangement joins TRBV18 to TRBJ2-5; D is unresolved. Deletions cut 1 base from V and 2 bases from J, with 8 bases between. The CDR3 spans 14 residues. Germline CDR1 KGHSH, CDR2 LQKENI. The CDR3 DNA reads TGTGCCAGCTCACCACAGCACCCGCAAGAGACCCAGTACTTC. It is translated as CASSPQHPQETQYF.

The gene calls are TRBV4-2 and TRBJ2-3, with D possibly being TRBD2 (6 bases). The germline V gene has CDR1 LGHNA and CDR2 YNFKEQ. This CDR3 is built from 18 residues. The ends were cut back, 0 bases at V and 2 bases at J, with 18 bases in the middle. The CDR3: CASSQDVVPGLFTDTQYF. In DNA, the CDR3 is TGTGCCAGCAGCCAAGATGTAGTCCCGGGACTTTTCACAGATACGCAGTATTTT.

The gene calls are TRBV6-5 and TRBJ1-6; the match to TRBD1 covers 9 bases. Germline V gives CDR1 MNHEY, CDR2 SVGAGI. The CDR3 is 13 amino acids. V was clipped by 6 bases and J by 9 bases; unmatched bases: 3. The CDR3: CASSRDRASPLHF. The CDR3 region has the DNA TGTGCCAGCAGCCGGGACAGGGCTTCACCCCTCCACTTT.

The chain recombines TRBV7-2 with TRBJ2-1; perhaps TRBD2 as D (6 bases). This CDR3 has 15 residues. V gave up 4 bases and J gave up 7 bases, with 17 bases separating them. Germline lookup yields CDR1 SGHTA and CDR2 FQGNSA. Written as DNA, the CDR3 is TGTGCCAGCAGCTCCTCCGGGACCGCGGGAAATGAGCAGTTCTTC. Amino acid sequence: CASSSSGTAGNEQFF.

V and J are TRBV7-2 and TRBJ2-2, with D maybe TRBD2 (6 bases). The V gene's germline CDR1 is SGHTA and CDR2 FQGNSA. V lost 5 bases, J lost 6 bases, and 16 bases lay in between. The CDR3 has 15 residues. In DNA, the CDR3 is TGTGCCAGCAGCGAAAAAAACCGACTAGCCGGGGAGCTGTTTTTT. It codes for CASSEKNRLAGELFF.

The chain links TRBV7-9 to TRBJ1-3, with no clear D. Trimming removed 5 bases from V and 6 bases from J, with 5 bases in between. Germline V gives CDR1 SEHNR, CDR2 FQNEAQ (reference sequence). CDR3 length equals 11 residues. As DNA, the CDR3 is TGTGCCAGCAGCCCCTTAAACACCATATATTTT. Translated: CASSPLNTIYF.

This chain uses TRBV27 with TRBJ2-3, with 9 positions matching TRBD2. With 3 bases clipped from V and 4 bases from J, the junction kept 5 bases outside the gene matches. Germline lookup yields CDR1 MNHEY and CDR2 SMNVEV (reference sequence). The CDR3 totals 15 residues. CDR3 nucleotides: TGTGCCAGCAGTTTGGGCGGGGGGGCCGCAGATACGCAGTATTTT. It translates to CASSLGGGAADTQYF.

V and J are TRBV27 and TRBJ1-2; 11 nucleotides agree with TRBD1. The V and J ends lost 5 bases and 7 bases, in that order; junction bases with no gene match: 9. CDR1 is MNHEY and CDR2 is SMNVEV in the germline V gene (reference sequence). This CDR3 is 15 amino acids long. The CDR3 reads CASSPRTGGAFGYTF. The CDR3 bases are TGTGCCAGCAGTCCGAGGACAGGGGGCGCCTTTGGCTACACCTTC.

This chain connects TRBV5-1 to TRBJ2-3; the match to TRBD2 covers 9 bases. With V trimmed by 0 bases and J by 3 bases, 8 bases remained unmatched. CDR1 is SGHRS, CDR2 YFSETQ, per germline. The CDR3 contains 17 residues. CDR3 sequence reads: CASSLVGSGGGTDTQYF. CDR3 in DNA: TGCGCCAGCAGCTTGGTGGGTAGCGGGGGAGGTACAGATACGCAGTATTTT.

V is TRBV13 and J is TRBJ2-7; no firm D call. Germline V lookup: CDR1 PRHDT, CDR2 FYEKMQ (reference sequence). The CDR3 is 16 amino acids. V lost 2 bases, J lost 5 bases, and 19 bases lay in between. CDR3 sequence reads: CASSLLNFSPENEQYF. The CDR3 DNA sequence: TGTGCCAGCAGCTTACTGAATTTTAGTCCGGAGAACGAGCAGTACTTC.

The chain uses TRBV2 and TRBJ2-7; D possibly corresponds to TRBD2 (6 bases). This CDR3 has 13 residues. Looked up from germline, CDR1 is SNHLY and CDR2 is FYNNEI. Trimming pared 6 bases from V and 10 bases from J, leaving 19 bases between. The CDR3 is CASRAGPSSSQYF. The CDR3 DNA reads TGTGCCAGCAGGGCGGGACCCAGCAGTTCTCAGTACTTC.

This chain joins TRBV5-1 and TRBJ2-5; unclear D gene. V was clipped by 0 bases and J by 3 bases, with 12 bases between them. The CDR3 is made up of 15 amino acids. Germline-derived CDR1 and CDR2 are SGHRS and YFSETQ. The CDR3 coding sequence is TGCGCCAGCAGCTTGGCTGCGATCGGTAAAGAGACCCAGTACTTC. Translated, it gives CASSLAAIGKETQYF.

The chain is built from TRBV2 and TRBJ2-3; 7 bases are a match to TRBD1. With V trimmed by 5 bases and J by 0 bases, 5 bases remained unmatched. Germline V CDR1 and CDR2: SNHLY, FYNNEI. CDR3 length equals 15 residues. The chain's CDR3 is CASSKGQTSTDTQYF. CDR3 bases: TGTGCCAGCAGTAAGGGACAGACTAGCACAGATACGCAGTATTTT. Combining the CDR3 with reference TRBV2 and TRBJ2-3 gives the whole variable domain EPEVTQTPSHQVTQMGQEVILRCVPISNHLYFYWYRQILGQKVEFLVSFYNNEISEKSEIFDDQFSVERPDGSNFTLKIRSTKLEDSAMYFCASSKGQTSTDTQYFGPGTRLTVL.

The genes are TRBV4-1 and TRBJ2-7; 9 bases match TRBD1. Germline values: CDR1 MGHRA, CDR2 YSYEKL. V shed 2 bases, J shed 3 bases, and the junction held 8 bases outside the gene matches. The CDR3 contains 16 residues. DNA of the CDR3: TGCGCCAGCAGCCAAAATTCCGGGACAGGGTTCTACGAGCAGTACTTC. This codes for CASSQNSGTGFYEQYF.

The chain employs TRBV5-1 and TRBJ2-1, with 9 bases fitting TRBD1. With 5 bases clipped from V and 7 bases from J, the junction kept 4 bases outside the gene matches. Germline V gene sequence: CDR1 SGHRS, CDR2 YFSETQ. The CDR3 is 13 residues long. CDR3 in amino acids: CASRWTGVNEQFF. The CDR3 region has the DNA TGCGCCAGCAGATGGACAGGGGTAAATGAGCAGTTCTTC.

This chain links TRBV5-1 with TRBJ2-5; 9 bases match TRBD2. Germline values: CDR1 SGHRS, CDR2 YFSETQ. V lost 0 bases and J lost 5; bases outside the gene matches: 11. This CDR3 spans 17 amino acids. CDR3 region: CASSLEGSGGRRETQYF. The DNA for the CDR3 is TGCGCCAGCAGCTTGGAGGGTAGCGGGGGCAGAAGGGAGACCCAGTACTTC.

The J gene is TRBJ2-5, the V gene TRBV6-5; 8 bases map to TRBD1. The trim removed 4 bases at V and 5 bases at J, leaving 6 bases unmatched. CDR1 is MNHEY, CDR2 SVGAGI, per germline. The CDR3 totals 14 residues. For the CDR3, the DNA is TGTGCCAGCAGTTTCACAGGGGGAGCCGAGACCCAGTACTTC. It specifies CASSFTGGAETQYF.

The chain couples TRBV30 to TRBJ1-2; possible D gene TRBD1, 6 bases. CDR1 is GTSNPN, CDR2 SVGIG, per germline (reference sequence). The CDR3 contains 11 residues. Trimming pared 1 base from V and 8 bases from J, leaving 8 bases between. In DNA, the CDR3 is TGTGCCTGGAGTGGGGGGCACGGCTACACCTTC. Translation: CAWSGGHGYTF.

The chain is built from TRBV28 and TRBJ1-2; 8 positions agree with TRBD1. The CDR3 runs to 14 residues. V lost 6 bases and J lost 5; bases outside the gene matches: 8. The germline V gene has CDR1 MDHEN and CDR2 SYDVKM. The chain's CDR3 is CASRPTGEVYGYTF. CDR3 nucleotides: TGTGCCAGCAGGCCGACAGGGGAGGTTTATGGCTACACCTTC.

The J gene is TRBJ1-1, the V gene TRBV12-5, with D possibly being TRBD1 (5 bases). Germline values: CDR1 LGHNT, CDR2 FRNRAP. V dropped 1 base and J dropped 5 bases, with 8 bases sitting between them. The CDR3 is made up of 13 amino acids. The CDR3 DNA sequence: TGTGCTAGTGGTTTGGAGGAGGGGACTGAAGCTTTCTTT. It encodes CASGLEEGTEAFF.

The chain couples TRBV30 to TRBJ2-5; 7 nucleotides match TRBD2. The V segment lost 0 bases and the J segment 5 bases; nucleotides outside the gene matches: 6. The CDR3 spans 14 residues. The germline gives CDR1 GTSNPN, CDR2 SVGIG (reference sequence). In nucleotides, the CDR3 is TGTGCCTGGAGTGTCTCGGGGGGTGGCGAGACCCAGTACTTC. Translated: CAWSVSGGGETQYF.

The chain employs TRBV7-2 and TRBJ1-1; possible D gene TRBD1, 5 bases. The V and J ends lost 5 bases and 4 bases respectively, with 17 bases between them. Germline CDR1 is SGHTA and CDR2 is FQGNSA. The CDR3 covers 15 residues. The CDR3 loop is CASSARQLRFTEAFF. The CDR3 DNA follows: TGTGCCAGCAGCGCCAGACAGTTACGATTCACTGAAGCTTTCTTT.

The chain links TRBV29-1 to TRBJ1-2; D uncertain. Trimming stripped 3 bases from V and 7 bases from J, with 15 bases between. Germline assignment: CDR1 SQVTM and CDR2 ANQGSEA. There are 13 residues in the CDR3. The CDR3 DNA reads TGCAGCGTTGATTTTTCCCCCTCCTCTGGCTACACCTTC. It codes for CSVDFSPSSGYTF.

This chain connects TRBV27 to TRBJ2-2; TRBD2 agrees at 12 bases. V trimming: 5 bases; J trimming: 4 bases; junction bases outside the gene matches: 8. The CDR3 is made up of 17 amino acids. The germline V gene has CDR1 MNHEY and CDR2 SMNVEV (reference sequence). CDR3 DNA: TGTGCCAGCAGTACCCAAACTAGCGGGGGGTTCACCGGGGAGCTGTTTTTT. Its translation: CASSTQTSGGFTGELFF.

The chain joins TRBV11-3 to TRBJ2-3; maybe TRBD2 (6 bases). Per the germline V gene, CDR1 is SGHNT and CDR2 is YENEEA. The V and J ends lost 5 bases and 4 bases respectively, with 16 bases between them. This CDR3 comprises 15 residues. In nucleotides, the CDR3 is TGTGCCAGCAGCCACACCGGAGGGGCTTCAGATACGCAGTATTTT. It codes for CASSHTGGASDTQYF. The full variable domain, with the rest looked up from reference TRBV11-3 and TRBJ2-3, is EAGVVQSPRYKIIEKKQPVAFWCNPISGHNTLYWYLQNLGQGPELLIRYENEEAVDDSQLPKDRFSAERLKGVDSTLKIQPAELGDSAVYLCASSHTGGASDTQYFGPGTRLTVL.